Given below is one TCR beta chain in context. Its cognate antigen is unknown. These data belong to a study of B cell selection in AIRE deficiency. In the authors' methods: Pooled conventional T cells gave roughly 99,000 patient and some 140,000 donor TCRbeta sequences. The protocol was immunoSEQ multiplex PCR, while the TCRdb copy is restricted to in-frame clones and leaves out a portion. V, J and clone size are those of that table, while D and trimming were read from the DNA. The sample yields some 23,000 clones, roughly 98% seen once. J gave up 7 bases and V 4 bases, and 10 bases lay outside the gene matches. The CDR3 has 14 amino acids. In germline, CDR1 is SGHTA, CDR2 FQGNSA. Regarding the study as a whole: With only TCRbeta sequenced, about 40% of shared healthy Treg sequences overlapped Tconv. Healthy donors alone shared around 33% of thousands of Treg sequences; patients alone approximately 9.1%.

Conventional CD4 T cells were sorted as CD4+CD127+ cells. This sequence was found in a human donor with AIRE deficiency. Input material: conventional CD4+ T cells sorted from PBMCs. V and J are TRBV7-2 and TRBJ2-7; 7 bases line up with TRBD2. This CDR3 is CASSSRWEGPEQYF. CDR3 bases: TGTGCCAGCAGCTCCCGGTGGGAGGGTCCGGAGCAGTACTTC.